The clone carrying this T cell receptor beta chain came up a few times. As yet, its antigen is unknown. V lost 3 bases to trimming and J lost 9 bases, with 9 bases between them. CDR3 length: 13 amino acids. Per germline, CDR1 SGHTA and CDR2 FQGTGA. The data derive from a study of yellow fever vaccine responses in identical twins. The study's findings and limits: Twins reportedly had a vaccine T cell response that seemed partly convergent, partly personalized.

In TCRdb, the RT-PCR reads were re-called with MiXCR into one record per CDR3 protein. This table has approximately 10,000 distinct CDR3 sequences, around three quarters appearing once. This chain connects TRBV7-3 to TRBJ1-6; unclear D gene. The receptor was derived from a woman aged 18 to 35 who received the yellow fever vaccine. The sequenced sample was T cells from blood (PBMCs), unsorted or a sorted subset (not recorded which), obtained before or after yellow fever vaccination (not recorded which). The CDR3 DNA sequence: TGTGCCAGCAGCTTCGATGAAACTTCACCCCTCCACTTT. Encoded protein: CASSFDETSPLHF.